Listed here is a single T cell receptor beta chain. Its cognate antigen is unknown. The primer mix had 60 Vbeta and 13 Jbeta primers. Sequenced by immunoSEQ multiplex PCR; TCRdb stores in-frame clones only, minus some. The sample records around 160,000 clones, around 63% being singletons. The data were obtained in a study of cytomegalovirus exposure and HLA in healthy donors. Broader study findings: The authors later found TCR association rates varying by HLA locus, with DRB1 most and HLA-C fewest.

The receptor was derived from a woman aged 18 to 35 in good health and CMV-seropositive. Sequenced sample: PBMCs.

CDR3 loop: CASSYFGGLAGYEQYF. CDR3 nucleotides: TGTGCCAGCAGTTACTTTGGGGGACTAGCGGGTTACGAGCAGTACTTC. This chain uses TRBV6-5 with TRBJ2-7, with TRBD2 matching over 12 bases. The CDR3 extends over 16 amino acids. Germline trimming cut 1 base from V and 4 bases from J; bases unmatched to any gene: 5. Germline loops: CDR1 MNHEY, CDR2 SVGAGI.